This T cell receptor beta chain was identified in a study of OX40 agonist ivuxolimab in advanced cancers. About the research overall: The study gave patients intravenous ivuxolimab at 0.01 to 10 mg/kg every 2 weeks.

As concerns this clone: Its antigen is currently unknown.

Study-level findings and limits: The work left the antigen specificity of expanded peripheral T cells undetermined.

Patients were ruled out by autoimmune disease history or systemic immunosuppression. TCRdb keeps only in-frame clones here, not all; method: immunoSEQ multiplex PCR. The sample lists almost 90,000 clones, approximately 91% seen once, with 0.6% to 0.8% in the top ten. The receptor comes from an adult with an advanced solid tumor such as melanoma, head and neck, liver or kidney cancer. Sequencing used CD4+ or CD8+ T cells sorted from blood, obtained in a trial of the OX40 agonist ivuxolimab.

The CDR3 DNA sequence: TGTGCCAGCAGCGTAGGGGGGCCTGGCACTGAAGCTTTCTTT. This translates into CASSVGGPGTEAFF. The chain has TRBV9 and TRBJ1-1, with a possible D match to TRBD1 (6 bases). In germline, CDR1 is SGDLS, CDR2 YYNGEE. Trimming stripped 0 bases from V and 4 bases from J, with 10 bases between. This CDR3 spans 14 amino acids.